The T cell receptor beta chain under discussion was sequenced for a study of vaccination and CD4 T cells after COVID-19. Study as a whole: The peptides that stimulated the cells were overlapping spike peptides from SARS-CoV-2, HCoV-NL63, HCoV-OC43 and HCoV-229E.

The treatment here: approximately 9-day PBMC culture with coronavirus spike peptide pools or control peptides (ViraFEST assay). Note on this clonotype: Its antigen is undetermined.

This CDR3 has 13 amino acids. V gave up 6 bases and J gave up 2 bases; unmatched junction bases: 6. Per the germline V gene, CDR1 is DFQATT and CDR2 is SNEGSKA (reference sequence). CD4+ T cells that had been cultured provided DNA sequenced with the Oncomine TCR Beta short-read assay. Using its own MiXCR run on the PCR reads, TCRdb lists one record per CDR3 protein. Of about 15,000 distinct CDR3 sequences in the sample, around 48% were seen once. This rearrangement joins TRBV20-1 to TRBJ2-5; 7 positions match TRBD1. This sequence was found in a human donor who had recovered from COVID-19. The source material was CD4+ T cells from blood, cultured in vitro, sampled before SARS-CoV-2 vaccination. CDR3 residues: CSALGTAQETQYF. The CDR3 bases are TGCAGTGCACTCGGGACAGCTCAAGAGACCCAGTACTTC.